These 30 T cell receptor beta chains were all obtained from the same sample, sequenced in a study of blood T cell repertoires in COVID-19. Profiled with immunoSEQ multiplex PCR; TCRdb holds only in-frame clones, not every one. The repertoire includes fewer than 600,000 clones, roughly 88% of them detected once, and 1.8% sits in the top ten. The material sequenced was PBMCs or T cells enriched from blood (not recorded which). The origin of the receptors is a woman in her thirties or forties who had recovered from COVID-19.

The J gene is TRBJ1-1, the V gene TRBV18; no firm D call. This CDR3 is 14 amino acids long. Trimming took 4 bases from V and 2 from J, leaving 11 bases between them. The germline V gene encodes CDR1 KGHSH and CDR2 LQKENI. The CDR3 region is CASSLSRKNTEAFF. The CDR3 DNA is TGTGCCAGCTCACTCTCTAGGAAAAACACTGAAGCTTTCTTT.

The V gene is TRBV18, the J gene TRBJ2-1, with 11 nucleotides matching TRBD2. CDR1 and CDR2 (germline): KGHSH, LQKENI. The J segment lost 5 bases and the V segment lost 0 bases, leaving 0 bases of the junction unmatched. This CDR3 spans 15 amino acids. The CDR3 sequence: CASSPPGLADNEQFF. CDR3 nucleotide sequence: TGTGCCAGCTCACCACCGGGACTAGCGGACAATGAGCAGTTCTTC.

The table lists this clone with a few counts. The V and J genes are TRBV12-3 or TRBV12-4 and TRBJ1-2; possible D gene TRBD1, 5 bases. This CDR3 is 10 amino acids long. Trimming stripped 6 bases from V and 14 bases from J, with 13 bases between. The CDR3 here is CASSRDIVTF. In DNA form, the CDR3 reads TGTGCCAGCAGCAGGGATATTGTAACCTTC.

In DNA form, the CDR3 reads TGTGCCAGCAGTTACTCAAGGCGGTTCTATGGCTACACCTTC. It codes for CASSYSRRFYGYTF. The genes are TRBV6-5 and TRBJ1-2; D not resolved. V lost 0 bases, J lost 4 bases, and 9 bases lay in between. The CDR3 has 14 residues. In germline, CDR1 is MNHEY, CDR2 SVGAGI.

This clone was counted once. The rearrangement links TRBV18 to TRBJ1-1; 9 nucleotides agree with TRBD1. V lost 6 bases and J lost 8; bases outside the gene matches: 10. Germline assignment: CDR1 KGHSH and CDR2 LQKENI. The CDR3 length is 14 residues. CDR3 loop: CASSRTGAEGEAFF. The CDR3 DNA is TGTGCCAGCTCGCGGACAGGGGCAGAAGGCGAAGCTTTCTTT.

The chain is built from TRBV28 and TRBJ2-2; 7 nucleotides agree with TRBD2. J was trimmed by 2 bases and V by 3 bases; bases with no gene match: 9. This CDR3 is 17 amino acids long. Per germline, CDR1 MDHEN and CDR2 SYDVKM. In nucleotides, the CDR3 is TGTGCCAGCAGTTTTTGGGGGAGGGCCGGAAACACCGGGGAGCTGTTTTTT. Protein: CASSFWGRAGNTGELFF.

V and J are TRBV7-6 and TRBJ2-7, with TRBD1 matching 8 bases. The CDR3 loop spans 14 amino acids. Unmatched junction bases numbered 3, after V lost 3 bases and J lost 2 bases. Germline lookup yields CDR1 SGHVS and CDR2 FNYEAQ. The CDR3 protein is CASSLGQDTYEQYF. The DNA of the CDR3 is TGTGCCAGCAGCTTGGGACAGGACACCTACGAGCAGTACTTC.

V usage is TRBV18 and J usage is TRBJ1-1; D not certain. Trimming removed 3 bases from V and 1 base from J, with 12 bases in between. The CDR3 is made up of 15 amino acids. Germline assignment: CDR1 KGHSH and CDR2 LQKENI. The CDR3 DNA reads TGTGCCAGCTCACCTAATGGCGGAAAGAACACTGAAGCTTTCTTT. Translating gives CASSPNGGKNTEAFF.

The chain is built from TRBV9 and TRBJ2-2; no firm D call. The CDR3 has 13 amino acids. V was cut by 5 bases and J by 4 bases, with 9 bases left in between. Germline values: CDR1 SGDLS, CDR2 YYNGEE. The DNA of the CDR3 is TGTGCCAGCAGTGGAGTAAGCACCGGGGAGCTGTTTTTT. Its translation is CASSGVSTGELFF.

The rearrangement uses TRBV29-1 and TRBJ2-7; TRBD1 matches at 7 bases. CDR3 length: 14 residues. Germline values: CDR1 SQVTM, CDR2 ANQGSEA. The V gene end was trimmed by 2 bases and the J gene end by 2 bases; junction bases not matched to a gene: 6. This chain's CDR3 is CSVEPGTDTYEQYF. The CDR3 DNA is TGCAGCGTTGAACCCGGGACAGATACCTACGAGCAGTACTTC.

The chain carries TRBV4-3 and TRBJ2-7, with 12 bases aligning to TRBD2. Germline V gene lookup returns CDR1 LGHNA and CDR2 YSLEER. The junction had 7 bases not matched to a gene; V was cut back by 4 bases and J by 3 bases. This CDR3 is 16 amino acids long. CDR3 region: CASSRNPLAGGYEQYF. CDR3 bases: TGCGCCAGCAGCCGAAACCCACTAGCGGGAGGCTACGAGCAGTACTTC.

V is TRBV5-5 and J is TRBJ2-3; D might be TRBD2 (5 bases). Germline lookup yields CDR1 SGHKS and CDR2 YYEKEE (reference sequence). V dropped 4 bases and J dropped 4 bases, with 16 bases sitting between them. This CDR3 has 15 residues. The CDR3 nucleotides read TGTGCCAGCAGCCCGATGATCAGCGGCGCAGATACGCAGTATTTT. The encoded protein is CASSPMISGADTQYF.

The chain employs TRBV5-5 and TRBJ1-1; D gene uncertain. This CDR3 spans 14 amino acids. V dropped 4 bases and J dropped 1 base, with 11 bases sitting between them. CDR1 and CDR2 from the germline V gene are SGHKS and YYEKEE (reference sequence). The CDR3 is CASSPRRENTEAFF. The CDR3 DNA sequence: TGTGCCAGCAGCCCGAGGCGTGAGAACACTGAAGCTTTCTTT.

The chain is built from TRBV11-3 and TRBJ1-1; D not resolved. V was cut by 1 base and J by 8 bases, with 14 bases left in between. Germline CDR1 is SGHNT and CDR2 is YENEEA. This CDR3 spans 14 amino acids. CDR3 in amino acids: CASSLGSGRAEAFF. In DNA form, the CDR3 reads TGTGCCAGCAGCTTAGGTTCCGGGAGGGCCGAAGCTTTCTTT.

This sequence joins TRBV6-1 and TRBJ1-2; TRBD1 might be the D (6 bases). CDR3 size: 15 residues. Germline values: CDR1 MNHNS, CDR2 SASEGT. V gave up 0 bases and J gave up 7 bases, with 15 bases separating them. In nucleotides, the CDR3 is TGTGCCAGCAGTGAAGCGCTAGGGGGAGTTTCTGGCTACACCTTC. Its protein product is CASSEALGGVSGYTF.

Of note for this clone: An end of the junction does not agree with germline; a read error may underlie this. J is TRBJ2-7 and V is TRBV15; TRBD1 is a possible D gene (5 bases). The CDR3 totals 12 residues. In germline, CDR1 is LNHNV, CDR2 YYDKDF (reference sequence). For the CDR3, the DNA is TGTGCCACCAGCAGAGATCAGGGCCCTCTGAAGTTC. Protein product: CATSRDQGPLKF.

The V gene is TRBV29-1, the J gene TRBJ1-5; D gene uncertain. Germline lookup yields CDR1 SQVTM and CDR2 ANQGSEA. This CDR3 is 12 amino acids long. Trimming shortened V by 6 bases and J by 0 bases, and 6 bases separated the two germline ends. CDR3 loop: CSVRSSNQPQHF. The CDR3 DNA reads as TGCAGCGTGAGAAGTAGCAATCAGCCCCAGCATTTT.

The rearrangement uses TRBV4-3 and TRBJ1-1, with a possible D match to TRBD1 (5 bases). Germline V gene sequence: CDR1 LGHNA, CDR2 YSLEER. V was trimmed by 4 bases and J by 1 base, leaving 13 bases between them. There are 15 residues in the CDR3. The CDR3 bases are TGCGCCAGCAGCCCGGAATGGGGCCCGAACACTGAAGCTTTCTTT. The encoded protein is CASSPEWGPNTEAFF.

The J gene is TRBJ1-5, the V gene TRBV4-3; D remains ambiguous. Germline loops: CDR1 LGHNA, CDR2 YSLEER. The CDR3 is 16 amino acids. V was shortened by 2 bases and J by 9 bases, with 20 bases between the two germline ends. CDR3: CASSQNNPNNGGPQHF. For the CDR3, the DNA is TGCGCCAGCAGCCAAAACAATCCAAACAACGGAGGGCCCCAGCATTTT.

V and J are TRBV14 and TRBJ2-1; 10 nucleotides line up with TRBD1. The CDR3 covers 16 residues. V was pared by 4 bases and J by 2 bases, with 5 bases of the junction left unmatched. Germline V lookup: CDR1 SGHDN, CDR2 FVKESK. CDR3: CASSPGQGFPYNEQFF. In DNA form, the CDR3 reads TGTGCCAGCAGCCCGGGACAGGGGTTCCCCTACAATGAGCAGTTCTTC.

The chain is built from TRBV3-1 (or the pseudogene TRBV3-2) and TRBJ1-4; 7 bases are shared with TRBD1. CDR1 is LGHDT, CDR2 YNNKEL, per germline (reference sequence). This CDR3 has 14 amino acids. Trimming removed 1 base from V and 8 bases from J; junction bases left unmatched: 4. The CDR3, as DNA: TGTGCCAGCAGCCAAGTGCAGGGGGGCGAAAAACTGTTTTTT. It encodes CASSQVQGGEKLFF.

This chain links TRBV5-8 with TRBJ1-6, with 9 bases matching TRBD1. The CDR3 is 15 residues long. V trimming: 4 bases; J trimming: 9 bases; junction bases outside the gene matches: 8. Per germline, CDR1 SGHTS and CDR2 YDEGEE. Written as DNA, the CDR3 is TGTGCCAGCAGCGCTTCCAACAGGGGGCTTTCACCCCTCCACTTT. Translating it yields CASSASNRGLSPLHF.

V is TRBV4-1 and J is TRBJ2-7, with TRBD2 as a possible D gene (5 bases). V gave up 0 bases and J gave up 0 bases, with 9 bases separating them. The CDR3 has 15 amino acids. CDR1 MGHRA and CDR2 YSYEKL come from the germline V gene. The CDR3 sequence is CASSQDSASSYEQYF. As DNA, the CDR3 is TGCGCCAGCAGCCAAGATAGCGCCTCCTCCTACGAGCAGTACTTC.

V usage is TRBV6-1 and J usage is TRBJ1-3, with a possible D match to TRBD1 (5 bases). The CDR3 contains 15 residues. Germline assignment: CDR1 MNHNS and CDR2 SASEGT. The V end was cut by 3 bases, the J end by 0 bases, with 9 bases between. This CDR3 is CASSEGLTSGNTIYF. CDR3 DNA: TGTGCCAGCAGTGAGGGACTGACCTCTGGAAACACCATATATTTT.

The rearrangement uses TRBV18 and TRBJ1-6; D possibly corresponds to TRBD1 (6 bases). Germline V lookup: CDR1 KGHSH, CDR2 LQKENI. The CDR3 runs to 14 residues. The V end lost 6 bases, the J end lost 3 bases, and 9 bases lay between the germline ends. CDR3 sequence: CASSLDSYNSPLHF. CDR3 nucleotides: TGTGCCAGCTCGTTGGACAGCTATAATTCACCCCTCCACTTT.

The CDR3 coding sequence is TGTGCCAGCAGAGCAACAGGGTTTGGCACAGATACGCAGTATTTT. Protein sequence: CASRATGFGTDTQYF. V gene TRBV6-5 combines with J gene TRBJ2-3; D may be TRBD1 (6 bases). This CDR3 is 15 amino acids long. The germline V gene has CDR1 MNHEY and CDR2 SVGAGI. Deletions cut 6 bases from V and 1 base from J, with 14 bases between.

In its sample, this clone was seen a few times. In DNA form, the CDR3 reads TGTGCCAGCAGCCAAGTCCGGGCTGGAAACACCATATATTTT. Translating gives CASSQVRAGNTIYF. The chain is built from TRBV4-2 and TRBJ1-3; D is unclear. V shed 1 base and J shed 2 bases, with 6 bases lying between them. CDR1 and CDR2 (germline): LGHNA, YNFKEQ. The CDR3 sequence is 14 residues long.

The chain employs TRBV27 and TRBJ1-5, with D maybe TRBD1 (5 bases). Germline loops: CDR1 MNHEY, CDR2 SMNVEV (reference sequence). This CDR3 is built from 16 residues. V was clipped by 6 bases and J by 2 bases, with 17 bases between them. Here the CDR3 DNA reads TGTGCCAGCAGCCCGACCTCGGGGGTCGGCAATCAGCCCCAGCATTTT. It specifies CASSPTSGVGNQPQHF.

The chain carries TRBV19 and TRBJ1-4; D is undetermined. With 4 bases removed from V and 4 bases from J, the gap between germline ends came to 10 bases. CDR3 length equals 14 residues. Germline V CDR1 and CDR2: LNHDA, SQIVND (reference sequence). Here the CDR3 reads CASSTGLSNEKLFF. The CDR3 region has the DNA TGTGCCAGTAGTACCGGACTTAGTAATGAAAAACTGTTTTTT.

This chain connects TRBV27 to TRBJ2-1; 14 bases map to TRBD2. CDR1 MNHEY and CDR2 SMNVEV come from the germline V gene (reference sequence). CDR3 size: 19 residues. V lost 6 bases and J lost 0; bases outside the gene matches: 10. Written as DNA, the CDR3 is TGTGCCAGCAGCATGACTAGCGGGAGGGATTGGAGCTCCTACAATGAGCAGTTCTTC. Protein: CASSMTSGRDWSSYNEQFF.